This T cell receptor beta chain stems from a study of T-cell reconstitution after alpha-beta-depleted transplantation in children. A TCRbeta library incorporating unique molecular identifiers was prepared. One entry per CDR3 protein, called by TCRdb with MiXCR from the PCR reads. The data contain some 500,000 distinct CDR3 sequences, approximately 32% of them singletons. CDR3 length: 17 amino acids. Germline-derived CDR1 and CDR2 are LGHNA and YNFKEQ. The ends lost 1 base at V and 4 bases at J; junction bases unmatched: 11. The sequencing used PBMCs from the stem cell graft donor, collected from the stem cell graft. The V call is TRBV4-2, the J call TRBJ2-3; 7 nucleotides line up with TRBD2. The sequence was collected from a human donor who donated a stem cell graft to a child with aplastic anemia. The CDR3 region is CASSQGTGGSGSDTQYF. CDR3 DNA: TGTGCCAGCAGCCAAGGGACCGGCGGGAGTGGATCAGATACGCAGTATTTT.